The 8 T cell receptor beta chains below come from one sample, sequenced in a study of T cells in Graves' hyperthyroidism and ophthalmopathy. Regions amplified from RNA transcripts were the TCR beta CDR3 regions. A first-round RT-PCR of the TCR CDR3 used the HTBI primer set. MiXCR, run by TCRdb on the multiplex PCR reads, gives a single entry per CDR3 protein. The sample holds about 700,000 distinct CDR3 sequences, 14% seen once. Sequenced material: blood. These receptors originate from a woman between 18 and 29 years old with Graves' hyperthyroidism.

This clonotype was picked up a small number of times. This chain uses TRBV5-1 with TRBJ2-3; TRBD2 aligns across 15 bases. This CDR3 has 19 residues. Trimming cost V 2 bases and J 7 bases; bases outside gene matches: 14. Germline V gene lookup returns CDR1 SGHRS and CDR2 YFSETQ. CDR3 sequence (DNA): TGCGCCAGCAGCTTCTCCGGGACTAGCGGGAGGACGGCAGAGTATACGCAGTATTTT. This sequence encodes CASSFSGTSGRTAEYTQYF.

This clonotype was seen only once. V and J are TRBV12-3 or TRBV12-4 and TRBJ2-7; the D gene is possibly TRBD1 (5 bases). The ends were cut back, 6 bases at V and 1 base at J, with 10 bases in the middle. This CDR3 has 13 residues. The CDR3 here is CASRSRASYEQYF. In nucleotides, the CDR3 is TGTGCCAGCAGAAGCAGGGCTTCCTACGAGCAGTACTTC.

The chain couples TRBV11-2 to TRBJ2-7, with a tentative D call TRBD1 (5 bases). This CDR3 region has 16 residues. The V end lost 7 bases, the J end lost 5 bases, and 24 bases lay between the germline ends. Germline lookup yields CDR1 SGHAT and CDR2 FQNNGV. CDR3 DNA sequence: TGTGCCAGCACCAGCTTAGGGGTGAGTCAGGGCGACGAGCAGTACTTC. This translates into CASTSLGVSQGDEQYF.

The CDR3, as DNA: TGTGCCACCAGTGATGGAATTTCCGTCTCGCCCCAGCATTTT. Amino acids: CATSDGISVSPQHF. This rearrangement joins TRBV24-1 to TRBJ1-5; D unresolved. The germline V gene encodes CDR1 KGHDR and CDR2 SFDVKD. This CDR3 contains 14 residues. V lost 3 bases and J 9 bases, leaving 14 bases between the germline ends.

The chain combines TRBV27 with TRBJ2-3; 7 bases fit TRBD2. This CDR3 is 16 amino acids long. The germline V gene has CDR1 MNHEY and CDR2 SMNVEV (reference sequence). The junction had 5 bases not matched to a gene; V was cut back by 1 base and J by 1 base. The CDR3: CASSLFGGRGTDTQYF. CDR3 bases: TGTGCCAGCAGTTTATTTGGCGGGAGAGGCACAGATACGCAGTATTTT.

This clonotype was detected only a few times. The chain carries TRBV6-1 and TRBJ2-2; possibly TRBD1 for D (6 bases). CDR1 and CDR2 from the germline V gene are MNHNS and SASEGT. V lost 6 bases to trimming and J lost 1 base, with 15 bases between them. This CDR3 comprises 16 residues. DNA of the CDR3: TGTGCCAGCAGAGTTACCGGGACAAAGAACACCGGGGAGCTGTTTTTT. Translating it yields CASRVTGTKNTGELFF.

This rearrangement joins TRBV4-3 to TRBJ1-4; 7 nucleotides line up with TRBD1. The trim removed 0 bases at V and 7 bases at J, leaving 5 bases unmatched. The CDR3 loop spans 15 amino acids. Germline CDR1 reads LGHNA; CDR2 reads YSLEER. CDR3 bases: TGCGCCAGCAGCCAAGATGAGGGGGCGTTTGAAAAACTGTTTTTT. The encoded protein is CASSQDEGAFEKLFF.

The chain couples TRBV20-1 to TRBJ1-5; possible D gene TRBD1, 5 bases. There are 20 residues in the CDR3. The V and J ends lost 6 bases and 0 bases respectively, with 30 bases between them. Germline V gene sequence: CDR1 DFQATT, CDR2 SNEGSKA (reference sequence). Here the CDR3 reads CSAPPEMHQTQGLSNQPQHF. For the CDR3, the DNA is TGCAGTGCCCCCCCCGAGATGCATCAAACCCAGGGCCTTAGCAATCAGCCCCAGCATTTT.